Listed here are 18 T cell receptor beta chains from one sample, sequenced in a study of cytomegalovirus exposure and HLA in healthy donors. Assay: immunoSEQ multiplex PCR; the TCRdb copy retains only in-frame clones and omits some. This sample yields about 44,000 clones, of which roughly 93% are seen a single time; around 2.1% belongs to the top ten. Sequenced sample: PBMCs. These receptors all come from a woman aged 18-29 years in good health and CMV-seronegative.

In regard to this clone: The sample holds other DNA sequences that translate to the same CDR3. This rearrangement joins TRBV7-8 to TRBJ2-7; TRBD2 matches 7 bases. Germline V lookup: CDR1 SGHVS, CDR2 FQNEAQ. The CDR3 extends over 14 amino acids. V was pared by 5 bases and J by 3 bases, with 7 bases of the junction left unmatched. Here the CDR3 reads CASSLIAGGYEQYF. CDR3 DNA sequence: TGTGCCAGCAGCCTAATAGCGGGCGGCTACGAGCAGTACTTC. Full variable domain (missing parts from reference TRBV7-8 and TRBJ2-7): GAGVSQSPRYKVAKRGQDVALRCDPISGHVSLFWYQQALGQGPEFLTYFQNEAQLDKSGLPSDRFFAERPEGSVSTLKIQRTQQEDSAVYLCASSLIAGGYEQYFGPGTRLTVT.

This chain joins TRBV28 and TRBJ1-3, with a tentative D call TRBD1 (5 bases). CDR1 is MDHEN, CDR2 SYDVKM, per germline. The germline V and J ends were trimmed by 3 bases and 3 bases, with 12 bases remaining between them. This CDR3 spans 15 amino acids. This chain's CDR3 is CASSFAGGDGNTIYF. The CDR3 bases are TGTGCCAGCAGTTTCGCGGGAGGGGATGGAAACACCATATATTTT.

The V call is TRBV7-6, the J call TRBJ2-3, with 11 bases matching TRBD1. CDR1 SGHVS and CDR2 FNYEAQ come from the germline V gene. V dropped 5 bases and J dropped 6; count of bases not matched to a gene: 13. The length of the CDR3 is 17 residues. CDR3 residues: CASSPRGGQGAGDTQYF. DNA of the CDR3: TGTGCCAGCAGCCCCAGGGGAGGACAGGGGGCGGGGGATACGCAGTATTTT.

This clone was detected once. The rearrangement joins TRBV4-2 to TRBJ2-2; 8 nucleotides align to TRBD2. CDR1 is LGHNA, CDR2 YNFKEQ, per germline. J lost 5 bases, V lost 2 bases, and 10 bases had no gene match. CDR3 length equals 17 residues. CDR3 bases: TGTGCCAGCAGCCAATTGTCGAGCGGGAGCGGAACCGGGGAGCTGTTTTTT. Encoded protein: CASSQLSSGSGTGELFF.

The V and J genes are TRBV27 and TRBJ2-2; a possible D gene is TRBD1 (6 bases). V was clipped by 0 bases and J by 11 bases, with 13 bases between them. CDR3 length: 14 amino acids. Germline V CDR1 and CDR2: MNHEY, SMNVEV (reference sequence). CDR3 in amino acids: CASSLSDSLRELFF. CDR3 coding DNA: TGTGCCAGCAGTTTATCGGACAGTCTACGCGAGCTGTTTTTT.

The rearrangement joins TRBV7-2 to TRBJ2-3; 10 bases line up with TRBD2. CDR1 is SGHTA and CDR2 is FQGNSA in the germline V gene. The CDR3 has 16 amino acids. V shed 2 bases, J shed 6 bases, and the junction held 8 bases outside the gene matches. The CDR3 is CASSLSLAGVSDTQYF. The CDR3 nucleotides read TGTGCCAGCAGCTTAAGCCTAGCGGGGGTGTCCGATACGCAGTATTTT.

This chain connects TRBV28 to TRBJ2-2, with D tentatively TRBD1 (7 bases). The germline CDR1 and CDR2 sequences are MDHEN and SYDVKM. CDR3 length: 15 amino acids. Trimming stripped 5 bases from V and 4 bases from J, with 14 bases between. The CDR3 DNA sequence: TGTGCCAGCAGTGTAGACAGGGAGGTCACCGGGGAGCTGTTTTTT. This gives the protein CASSVDREVTGELFF.

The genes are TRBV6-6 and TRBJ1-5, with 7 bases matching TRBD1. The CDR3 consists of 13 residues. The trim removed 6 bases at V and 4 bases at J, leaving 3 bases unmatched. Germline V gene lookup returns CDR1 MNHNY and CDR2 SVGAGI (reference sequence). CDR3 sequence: CASRRDSNQPQHF. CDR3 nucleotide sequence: TGTGCCAGCAGACGGGACAGTAATCAGCCCCAGCATTTT.

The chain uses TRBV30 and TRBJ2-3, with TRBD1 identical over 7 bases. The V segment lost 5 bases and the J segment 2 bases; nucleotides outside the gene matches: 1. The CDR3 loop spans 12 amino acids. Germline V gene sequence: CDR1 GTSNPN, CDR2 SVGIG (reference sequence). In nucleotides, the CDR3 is TGTGCCTGGGACAGGGCCACAGATACGCAGTATTTT. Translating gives CAWDRATDTQYF. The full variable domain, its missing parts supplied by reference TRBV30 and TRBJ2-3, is SQTIHQWPATLVQPVGSPLSLECTVEGTSNPNLYWYRQAAGRGLQLLFYSVGIGQISSEVPQNLSASRPQDRQFILSSKKLLLSDSGFYLCAWDRATDTQYFGPGTRLTVL.

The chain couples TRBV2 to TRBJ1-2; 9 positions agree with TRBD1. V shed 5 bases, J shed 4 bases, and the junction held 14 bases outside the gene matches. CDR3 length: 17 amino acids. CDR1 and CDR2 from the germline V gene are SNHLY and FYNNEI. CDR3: CASSTRTGDPVGYGYTF. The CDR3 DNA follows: TGTGCCAGCAGTACAAGGACAGGGGATCCGGTCGGCTATGGCTACACCTTC.

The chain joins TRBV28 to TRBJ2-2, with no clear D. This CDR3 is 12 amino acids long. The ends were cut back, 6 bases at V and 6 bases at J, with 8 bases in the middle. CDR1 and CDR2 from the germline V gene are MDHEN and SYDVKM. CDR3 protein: CASRVAAGELFF. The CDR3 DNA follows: TGTGCCAGCAGGGTGGCGGCCGGGGAGCTGTTTTTT.

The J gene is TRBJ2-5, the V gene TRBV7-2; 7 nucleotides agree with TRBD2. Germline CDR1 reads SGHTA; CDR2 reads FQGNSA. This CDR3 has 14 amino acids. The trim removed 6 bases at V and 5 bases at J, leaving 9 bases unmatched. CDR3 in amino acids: CASRGTGGGETQYF. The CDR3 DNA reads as TGTGCCAGCAGGGGCACGGGGGGAGGGGAGACCCAGTACTTC.

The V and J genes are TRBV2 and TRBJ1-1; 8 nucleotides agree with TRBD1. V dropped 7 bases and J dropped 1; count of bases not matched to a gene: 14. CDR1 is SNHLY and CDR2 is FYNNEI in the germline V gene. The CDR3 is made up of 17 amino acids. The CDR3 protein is CASTSFPAGGANTEAFF. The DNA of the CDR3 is TGTGCCAGCACTTCTTTCCCAGCAGGGGGCGCGAACACTGAAGCTTTCTTT.

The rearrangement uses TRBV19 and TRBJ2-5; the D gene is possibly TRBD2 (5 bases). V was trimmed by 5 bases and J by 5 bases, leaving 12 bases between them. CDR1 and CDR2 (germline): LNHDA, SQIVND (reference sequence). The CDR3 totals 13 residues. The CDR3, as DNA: TGTGCCAGTAGTTCTAACAGAGGGGAGACCCAGTACTTC. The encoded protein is CASSSNRGETQYF.

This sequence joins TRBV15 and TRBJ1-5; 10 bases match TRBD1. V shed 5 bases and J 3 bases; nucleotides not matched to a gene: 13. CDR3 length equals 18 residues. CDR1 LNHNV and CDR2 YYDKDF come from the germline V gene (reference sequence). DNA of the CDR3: TGTGCCACCAGCGCTAGACAGTCGGGACAGGGGAACAATCAGCCCCAGCATTTT. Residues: CATSARQSGQGNNQPQHF. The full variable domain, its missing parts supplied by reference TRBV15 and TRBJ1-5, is DAMVIQNPRYQVTQFGKPVTLSCSQTLNHNVMYWYQQKSSQAPKLLFHYYDKDFNNEADTPDNFQSRRPNTSFCFLDIRSPGLGDTAMYLCATSARQSGQGNNQPQHFGDGTRLSIL.

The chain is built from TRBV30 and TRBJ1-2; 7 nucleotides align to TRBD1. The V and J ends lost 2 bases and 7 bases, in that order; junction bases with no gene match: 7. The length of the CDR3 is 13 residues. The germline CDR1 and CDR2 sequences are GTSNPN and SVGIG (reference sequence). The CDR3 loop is CAWSIDRASGYTF. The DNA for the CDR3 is TGTGCCTGGAGTATCGACAGGGCTTCTGGCTACACCTTC.

The CDR3 DNA is TGTGCCAGCAGTTCGCAGAAACAGGGGGGTCATCAGCCCCAGCATTTT. Translation gives CASSSQKQGGHQPQHF. The chain combines TRBV6-6 with TRBJ1-5, with TRBD1 matching over 8 bases. The CDR3 totals 16 residues. Germline assignment: CDR1 MNHNY and CDR2 SVGAGI (reference sequence). J lost 5 bases, V lost 4 bases, and 10 bases had no gene match.

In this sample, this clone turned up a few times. This CDR3 is CASSVGTANYGYTF. DNA of the CDR3: TGTGCCAGCAGCGTAGGGACAGCTAACTATGGCTACACCTTC. The chain recombines TRBV9 with TRBJ1-2, with D possibly matching TRBD1 (6 bases). The germline CDR1 and CDR2 sequences are SGDLS and YYNGEE. The CDR3 runs to 14 residues. V lost 0 bases and J lost 0, with 6 bases in between. The full variable domain, with the rest looked up from reference TRBV9 and TRBJ1-2, is DSGVTQTPKHLITATGQRVTLRCSPRSGDLSVYWYQQSLDQGLQFLIQYYNGEERAKGNILERFSAQQFPDLHSELNLSSLELGDSALYFCASSVGTANYGYTFGSGTRLTVV.